The clone carrying this TCR beta chain came up many times. The entry originates in a study of T-cell reconstitution after alpha-beta-depleted transplantation in children. Unique molecular identifiers were incorporated when the TCRbeta library was constructed. TCRdb re-analysed the PCR reads in MiXCR, keeping a single row per CDR3 protein. Of 100,000 to 120,000 distinct CDR3 sequences listed, approximately 10% are singletons. This clonotype was sampled from a human donor who donated a stem cell graft to a child with acute lymphoblastic leukemia. The source was PBMCs from the stem cell graft donor, collected from the stem cell graft.

The CDR3 reads CASRGGTPSPSTDTQYF. CDR3 nucleotide sequence: TGTGCCAGCAGGGGTGGGACACCATCTCCTAGCACAGATACGCAGTATTTT. This chain links TRBV5-4 with TRBJ2-3; possibly TRBD1 for D (6 bases). CDR1 and CDR2 (germline): SGHNT, YYREEE (reference sequence). Trimming took 5 bases from V and 0 from J, leaving 19 bases between them. The CDR3 spans 17 residues. Full variable domain (remainder filled in from reference TRBV5-4 and TRBJ2-3): ETGVTQSPTHLIKTRGQQVTLRCSSQSGHNTVSWYQQALGQGPQFIFQYYREEENGRGNFPPRFSGLQFPNYSSELNVNALELDDSALYLCASRGGTPSPSTDTQYFGPGTRLTVL.